The 8 T cell receptor beta chains presented below share a single source sample, sequenced in a study of OX40 agonist ivuxolimab in advanced cancers. The library was produced with the immunoSEQ multiplex PCR assay. Not all clones reach the TCRdb copy of this immuneACCESS table, which keeps in-frame sequences only. Checked studies attribute under half of the gap to unresolved V genes and leave the rest unexplained. This sample has over 20,000 clones in its table, and more than 70% of those were observed once. Of the sample, about 35% is held by the ten largest clones. The sample here was CD4+ or CD8+ T cells sorted from blood, taken in a trial of the OX40 agonist ivuxolimab. Receptors were obtained from an adult with an advanced solid tumor such as melanoma, head and neck, liver or kidney cancer.

The gene calls are TRBV4-2 and TRBJ2-7; D unclear. V was cut by 5 bases and J by 6 bases, with 5 bases left in between. Germline loops: CDR1 LGHNA, CDR2 YNFKEQ. The CDR3 has 10 amino acids. The CDR3 protein is CASSWSEQYF. The CDR3 DNA sequence: TGTGCCAGCAGCTGGTCCGAGCAGTACTTC.

The V and J genes are TRBV7-9 and TRBJ2-1; 16 bases match TRBD2. The length of the CDR3 is 17 residues. V trimming: 5 bases; J trimming: 9 bases; junction bases outside the gene matches: 10. Germline V lookup: CDR1 SEHNR, CDR2 FQNEAQ (reference sequence). DNA of the CDR3: TGTGCCAGCAGCACGACCGGGACTAGCGGGAGGGCGGGTGAGCAGTTCTTC. Protein: CASSTTGTSGRAGEQFF.

The chain combines TRBV27 with TRBJ2-1; 8 bases agree with TRBD2. This CDR3 contains 14 residues. Germline V CDR1 and CDR2: MNHEY, SMNVEV (reference sequence). V shed 5 bases and J 6 bases; nucleotides not matched to a gene: 6. The CDR3 protein is CASSTGTRGNEQFF. The CDR3 nucleotides are TGTGCCAGCAGTACCGGGACTAGGGGCAATGAGCAGTTCTTC.

The J gene is TRBJ1-1, the V gene TRBV6-6; D gene unclear. This CDR3 is built from 12 residues. Germline V gives CDR1 MNHNY, CDR2 SVGAGI (reference sequence). With 0 bases removed from V and 1 base from J, the gap between germline ends came to 0 bases. The CDR3 DNA is TGTGCCAGCAGTTACTCGAACACTGAAGCTTTCTTT. Translated: CASSYSNTEAFF.

V is TRBV7-8 and J is TRBJ2-1; 10 positions agree with TRBD2. Germline V gene data show CDR1 as SGHVS and CDR2 as FQNEAQ. The CDR3 consists of 15 residues. The V gene end was trimmed by 5 bases and the J gene end by 6 bases; junction bases not matched to a gene: 7. The CDR3 nucleotides are TGTGCCAGCAGCATTGGACTAGCGGTCGGCAATGAGCAGTTCTTC. Translating gives CASSIGLAVGNEQFF.

This clone was counted a single time. The V gene is TRBV16, the J gene TRBJ2-4; possible D gene TRBD1, 5 bases. The germline V gene encodes CDR1 KGHSY and CDR2 FQNENV. This CDR3 spans 16 amino acids. V lost 3 bases and J 2 bases, leaving 14 bases between the germline ends. This CDR3 reads CASSQNPQGTKNIQYF. The CDR3 nucleotides are TGTGCCAGCAGCCAGAACCCTCAGGGAACCAAAAACATTCAGTACTTC.

V is TRBV6-5 and J is TRBJ2-7; D gene uncertain. This CDR3 is built from 13 residues. V shed 6 bases and J shed 3 bases, with 12 bases lying between them. The germline V gene has CDR1 MNHEY and CDR2 SVGAGI. The CDR3 reads CASSTLGFYEQYF. The CDR3 DNA follows: TGTGCCAGCAGCACACTGGGCTTCTACGAGCAGTACTTC.

J is TRBJ1-4 and V is TRBV2, with 7 bases that match TRBD1. V was clipped by 4 bases and J by 5 bases; unmatched bases: 10. The CDR3 is 16 amino acids. Germline V gives CDR1 SNHLY, CDR2 FYNNEI. CDR3 bases: TGTGCCAGCAGTGTAGGCCGACAGGGACTAAATGAAAAACTGTTTTTT. Its protein product is CASSVGRQGLNEKLFF.